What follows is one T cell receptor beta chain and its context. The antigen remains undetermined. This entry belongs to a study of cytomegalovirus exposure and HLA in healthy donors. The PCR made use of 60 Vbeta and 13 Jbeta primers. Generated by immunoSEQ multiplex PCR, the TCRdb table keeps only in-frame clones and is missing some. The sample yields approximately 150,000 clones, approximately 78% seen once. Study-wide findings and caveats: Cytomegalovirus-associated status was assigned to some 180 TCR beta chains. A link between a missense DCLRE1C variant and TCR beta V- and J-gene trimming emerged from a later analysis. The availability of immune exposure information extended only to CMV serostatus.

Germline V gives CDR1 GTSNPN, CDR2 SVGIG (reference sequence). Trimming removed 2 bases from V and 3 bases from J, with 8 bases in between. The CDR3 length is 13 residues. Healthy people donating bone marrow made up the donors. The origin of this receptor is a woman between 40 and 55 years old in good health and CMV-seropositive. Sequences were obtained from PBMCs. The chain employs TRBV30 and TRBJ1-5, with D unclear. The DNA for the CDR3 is TGTGCCTGGAGTAGAGGGCACAATCAGCCCCAGCATTTT. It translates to CAWSRGHNQPQHF.